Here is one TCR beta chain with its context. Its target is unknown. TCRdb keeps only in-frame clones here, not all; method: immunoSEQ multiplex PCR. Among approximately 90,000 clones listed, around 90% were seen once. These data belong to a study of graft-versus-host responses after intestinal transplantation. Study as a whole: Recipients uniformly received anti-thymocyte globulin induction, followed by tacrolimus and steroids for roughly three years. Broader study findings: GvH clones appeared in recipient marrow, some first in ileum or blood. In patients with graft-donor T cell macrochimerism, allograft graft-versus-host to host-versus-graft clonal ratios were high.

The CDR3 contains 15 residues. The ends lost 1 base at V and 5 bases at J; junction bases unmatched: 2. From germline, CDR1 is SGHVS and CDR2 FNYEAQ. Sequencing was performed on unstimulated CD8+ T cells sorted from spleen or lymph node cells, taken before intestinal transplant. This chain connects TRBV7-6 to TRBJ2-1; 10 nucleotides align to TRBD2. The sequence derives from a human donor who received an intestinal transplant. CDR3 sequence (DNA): TGTGCCAGCAGCTTAGAACTAGCGGGGCACAATGAGCAGTTCTTC. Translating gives CASSLELAGHNEQFF.